The rows below give T cell receptor beta chains drawn from one sample of a study of blood T cell repertoires in COVID-19. Some clones are missing from TCRdb's copy, which holds only in-frame ones; the method was immunoSEQ multiplex PCR. Among roughly 110,000 clones listed, 75% to 85% were seen once. Sequencing was done on a sample of peripheral blood. These receptors all stem from a man at least 80 years old with COVID-19, enrolled during active disease. Each CDR3 is given with its conserved first and last residue. A D gene is named only where the DNA matches it firmly. Size is stated for part of the rows, as once, few or many counts, or as a class when the clone is expanded.

>TRBJ2-7|TRBV6-6|-|-
CASSYSAELSYEQYF
TGTGCCAGCAGTTACTCAGCTGAACTTTCCTACGAGCAGTACTTC
>TRBJ1-5|TRBV27|-|-
CASSVRFQGHQPQHF
TGTGCCAGCAGTGTTCGATTCCAGGGGCATCAGCCCCAGCATTTT
>TRBJ2-3|TRBV19|-|TRBD1
CASSIEQGSTDTQYF
TGTGCCAGTAGTATAGAACAGGGGAGCACAGATACGCAGTATTTT
>TRBJ2-5|TRBV30|-|TRBD2
CAWNPGLAKETQYF
TGTGCCTGGAATCCGGGACTAGCCAAAGAGACCCAGTACTTC
>TRBJ1-4|TRBV3-1/TRBV3-2|-|TRBD1
CASSQRPGQGSEKLFF
TGTGCCAGCAGCCAACGTCCTGGACAGGGCAGTGAAAAACTGTTTTTT
>TRBJ2-5|TRBV11-3|-|TRBD1
CASSRDSQETQYF
TGTGCCAGCAGCAGGGACAGCCAAGAGACCCAGTACTTC
>TRBJ2-7|TRBV6-5|-|-
CASSYGLLREQYF
TGTGCCAGCAGTTATGGGCTCCTACGGGAGCAGTACTTC
>TRBJ2-1|TRBV28|-|TRBD2
CASGSSSGRRYNEQFF
TGTGCCAGCGGATCGTCTAGCGGGAGGCGCTACAATGAGCAGTTCTTC
>TRBJ2-7|TRBV5-1|-|TRBD1
CASSLGQGGVEQYF
TGCGCCAGCAGCCTGGGACAGGGAGGAGTCGAGCAGTACTTC
>TRBJ2-1|TRBV15|-|-
CATSYQAGGGAYNEQFF
TGTGCCACCAGCTATCAAGCGGGCGGAGGGGCTTACAATGAGCAGTTCTTC
>TRBJ2-1|TRBV9|-|TRBD2
CASSVFLGGRLNEQFF
TGTGCCAGCAGCGTATTTCTCGGCGGGAGGTTGAATGAGCAGTTCTTC
>TRBJ2-7|TRBV6-2/TRBV6-3|-|TRBD1
CASSYRSGGFTYEQYF
TGTGCCAGCAGTTACAGATCAGGGGGTTTCACCTACGAGCAGTACTTC
>TRBJ2-7|TRBV5-1|-|TRBD2
CASSLGLAGTYYEQYF
TGCGCCAGCAGCTTGGGACTAGCGGGGACTTACTACGAGCAGTACTTC
>TRBJ1-5|TRBV6-4|-|-
CASSETIFNQPQHF
TGTGCCAGCAGTGAAACTATATTTAATCAGCCCCAGCATTTT
>TRBJ1-2|TRBV5-5|-|-
CASNSLGGYGYTF
TGTGCCAGCAACTCGTTGGGGGGCTATGGCTACACCTTC
>TRBJ2-7|TRBV10-3|-|TRBD2
CAISGGLAGAYEQYF
TGTGCCATCAGTGGTGGACTAGCGGGAGCCTACGAGCAGTACTTC
>TRBJ1-6|TRBV30|-|TRBD1
CAWRAGGSYNSPLHF
TGTGCCTGGAGGGCAGGGGGCTCCTATAATTCACCCCTCCACTTT
>TRBJ2-1|TRBV9|few|TRBD2
CASSDGRAPYNEQFF
TGTGCCAGCAGCGATGGGAGGGCCCCCTACAATGAGCAGTTCTTC
>TRBJ2-7|TRBV9|few|TRBD2
CASSVASGGYDEQYF
TGTGCCAGCAGCGTAGCTAGCGGGGGTTACGACGAGCAGTACTTC
>TRBJ2-1|TRBV5-1|-|TRBD2
CASSLTSGSKDEQFF
TGCGCCAGCAGCTTGACTAGCGGGAGTAAGGATGAGCAGTTCTTC
>TRBJ2-5|TRBV18|-|TRBD1
CASSTRTGEETQYF
TGTGCCAGCTCAACCAGGACAGGGGAAGAGACCCAGTACTTC
>TRBJ2-1|TRBV5-4|-|TRBD2
CASSPGTSGAYNEQFF
TGTGCCAGCAGCCCTGGGACTAGCGGGGCCTACAATGAGCAGTTCTTC
>TRBJ1-2|TRBV5-6|once|TRBD1
CASSSWDREDGYTF
TGTGCCAGCAGTTCTTGGGACAGGGAGGATGGCTACACCTTC
>TRBJ1-2|TRBV7-2|-|TRBD1
CASSLQGQGGYTF
TGTGCCAGCAGCCTACAGGGGCAGGGTGGCTACACCTTC
>TRBJ2-1|TRBV20-1|-|-
CSARTSNEQFF
TGCAGTGCTAGAACCAGCAATGAGCAGTTCTTC
>TRBJ2-3|TRBV27|-|-
CASSLKGDTDTQYF
TGTGCCAGCAGTTTGAAAGGGGACACAGATACGCAGTATTTT
>TRBJ1-3|TRBV6-2/TRBV6-3|-|-
CASSKGGSGNTIYF
TGTGCCAGCAGTAAAGGGGGTTCTGGAAACACCATATATTTT
>TRBJ1-2|TRBV6-2/TRBV6-3|-|TRBD1
CASSDLDRGLELGYTF
TGTGCCAGCAGTGACCTCGACAGGGGCCTTGAACTCGGCTACACCTTC